Presented here are 5 T cell receptor beta chains from one specimen sequenced in a study of T cell responses to AZD1222 COVID-19 vaccine. The assay was immunoSEQ multiplex PCR, and TCRdb's table has in-frame clones only and misses some. The table lists over 100,000 clones, more than 70% of them singletons. The material was peripheral blood, obtained on day 0 of AZD1222 vaccination. Every receptor here comes from an adult in good health.

V and J are TRBV19 and TRBJ1-6, with unresolved D. Per germline, CDR1 LNHDA and CDR2 SQIVND (reference sequence). V was pared by 1 base and J by 7 bases, with 5 bases between. The CDR3 runs 13 residues. The CDR3 DNA reads as TGTGCCAGTAGTATAGGAGGGAATTCACCCCTCCACTTT. Its protein is CASSIGGNSPLHF.

J is TRBJ2-7 and V is TRBV20-1, with no clear D. In germline, CDR1 is DFQATT, CDR2 SNEGSKA (reference sequence). There are 14 residues in the CDR3. The V and J ends lost 3 bases and 1 base respectively, with 13 bases between them. This CDR3 reads CSASMPLQSYEQYF. Here the CDR3 DNA reads TGCAGTGCTAGTATGCCACTCCAGTCCTACGAGCAGTACTTC.

V is TRBV9 and J is TRBJ2-2; unclear D gene. The V end lost 4 bases, the J end lost 5 bases, and 18 bases lay between the germline ends. The CDR3 loop spans 16 amino acids. CDR1 is SGDLS, CDR2 YYNGEE, per germline. The CDR3 loop reads CASSSKGRTPTGELFF. CDR3 nucleotides: TGTGCCAGCAGCTCGAAGGGTCGAACTCCAACCGGGGAGCTGTTTTTT.

The V and J genes are TRBV9 and TRBJ1-4, with a weak D call TRBD1 (5 bases). Trimming shortened V by 0 bases and J by 3 bases, and 9 bases separated the two germline ends. CDR3 length: 15 residues. Germline-derived CDR1 and CDR2 are SGDLS and YYNGEE. For the CDR3, the DNA is TGTGCCAGCAGCGTAGAAGGGGTTTCTAATGAAAAACTGTTTTTT. Translation gives CASSVEGVSNEKLFF.

A single count supports this clone. The V call is TRBV19, the J call TRBJ1-1, with D maybe TRBD1 (6 bases). CDR3 length: 13 amino acids. The V gene's germline CDR1 is LNHDA and CDR2 SQIVND (reference sequence). Trimming removed 6 bases from V and 0 bases from J, with 8 bases in between. The CDR3 is CASRRGMNTEAFF. DNA of the CDR3: TGTGCCAGTAGGAGGGGGATGAACACTGAAGCTTTCTTT.